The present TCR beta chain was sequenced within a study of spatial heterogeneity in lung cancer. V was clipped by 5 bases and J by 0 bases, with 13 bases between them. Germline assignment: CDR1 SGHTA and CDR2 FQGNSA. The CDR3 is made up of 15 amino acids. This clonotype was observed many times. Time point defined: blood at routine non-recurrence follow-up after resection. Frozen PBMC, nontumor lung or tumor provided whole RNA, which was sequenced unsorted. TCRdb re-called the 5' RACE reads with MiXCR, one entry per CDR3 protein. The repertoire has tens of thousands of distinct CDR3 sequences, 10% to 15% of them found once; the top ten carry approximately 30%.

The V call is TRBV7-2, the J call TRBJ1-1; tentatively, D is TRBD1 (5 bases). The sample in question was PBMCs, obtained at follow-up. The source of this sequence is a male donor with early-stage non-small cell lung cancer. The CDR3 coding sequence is TGTGCCAGCAGCAGTGGCGGGGCCGTGAACACTGAAGCTTTCTTT. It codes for CASSSGGAVNTEAFF. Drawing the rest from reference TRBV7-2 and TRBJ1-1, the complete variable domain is GAGVSQSPSNKVTEKGKDVELRCDPISGHTALYWYRQSLGQGLEFLIYFQGNSAPDKSGLPSDRFSAERTGGSVSTLTIQRTQQEDSAVYLCASSSGGAVNTEAFFGQGTRLTVV.